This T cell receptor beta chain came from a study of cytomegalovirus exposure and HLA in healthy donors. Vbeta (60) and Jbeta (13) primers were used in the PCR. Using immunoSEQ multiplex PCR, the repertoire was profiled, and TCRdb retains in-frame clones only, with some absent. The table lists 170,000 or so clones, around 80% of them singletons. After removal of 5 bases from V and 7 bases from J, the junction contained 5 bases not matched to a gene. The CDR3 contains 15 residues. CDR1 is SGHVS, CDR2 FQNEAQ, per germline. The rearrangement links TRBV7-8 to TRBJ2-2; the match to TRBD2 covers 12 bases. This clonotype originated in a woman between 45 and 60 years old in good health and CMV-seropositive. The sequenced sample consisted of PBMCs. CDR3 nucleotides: TGTGCCAGCAGCGCCTGGACTAGCGGGGTCGGGGAGCTGTTTTTT. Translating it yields CASSAWTSGVGELFF.